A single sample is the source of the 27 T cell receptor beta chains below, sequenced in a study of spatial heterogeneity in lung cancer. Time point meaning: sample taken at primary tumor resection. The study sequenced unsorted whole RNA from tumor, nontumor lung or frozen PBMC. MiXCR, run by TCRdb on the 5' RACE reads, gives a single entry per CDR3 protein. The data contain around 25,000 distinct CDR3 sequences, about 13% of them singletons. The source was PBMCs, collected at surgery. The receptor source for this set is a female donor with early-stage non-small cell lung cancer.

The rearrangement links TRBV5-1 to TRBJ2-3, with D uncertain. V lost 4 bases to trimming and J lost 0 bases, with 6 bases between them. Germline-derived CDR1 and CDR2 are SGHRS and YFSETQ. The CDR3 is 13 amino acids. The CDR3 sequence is CASSRISTDTQYF. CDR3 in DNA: TGCGCCAGCAGCCGTATAAGCACAGATACGCAGTATTTT.

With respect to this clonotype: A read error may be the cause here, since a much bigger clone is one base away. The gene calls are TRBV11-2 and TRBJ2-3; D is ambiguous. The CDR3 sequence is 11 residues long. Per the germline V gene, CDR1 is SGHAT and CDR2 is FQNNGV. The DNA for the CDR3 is TGTGCCAGCAGCTTTAAGATAACGCGGTATTTT. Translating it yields CASSFKITRYF.

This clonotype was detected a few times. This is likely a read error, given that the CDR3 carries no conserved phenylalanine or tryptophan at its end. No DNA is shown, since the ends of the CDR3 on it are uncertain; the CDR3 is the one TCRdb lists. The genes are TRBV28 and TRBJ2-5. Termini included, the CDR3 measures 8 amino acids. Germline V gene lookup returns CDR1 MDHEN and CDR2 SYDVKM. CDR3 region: CASSLVVL.

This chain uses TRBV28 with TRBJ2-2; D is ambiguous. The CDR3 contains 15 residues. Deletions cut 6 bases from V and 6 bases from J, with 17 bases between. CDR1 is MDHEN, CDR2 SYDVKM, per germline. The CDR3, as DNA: TGTGCCAGCAGCCCCCTCCACAGTCTTCCCGGGGAGCTGTTTTTT. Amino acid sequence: CASSPLHSLPGELFF.

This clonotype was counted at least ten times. The DNA of the CDR3 is TGTGCCACCAGTGATCTCCTCAGCAATGAGCAGTTCTTC. This sequence encodes CATSDLLSNEQFF. The chain couples TRBV24-1 to TRBJ2-1; D gene unclear. Trimming removed 3 bases from V and 6 bases from J, with 8 bases in between. Germline V lookup: CDR1 KGHDR, CDR2 SFDVKD. CDR3 length: 13 residues.

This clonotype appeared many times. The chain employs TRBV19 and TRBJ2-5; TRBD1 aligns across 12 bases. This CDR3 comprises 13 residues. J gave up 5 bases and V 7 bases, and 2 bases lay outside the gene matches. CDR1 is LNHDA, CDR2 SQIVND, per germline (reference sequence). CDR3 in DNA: TGTGCCAGTATAGGGACAGGGGGCGAGACCCAGTACTTC. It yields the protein CASIGTGGETQYF.

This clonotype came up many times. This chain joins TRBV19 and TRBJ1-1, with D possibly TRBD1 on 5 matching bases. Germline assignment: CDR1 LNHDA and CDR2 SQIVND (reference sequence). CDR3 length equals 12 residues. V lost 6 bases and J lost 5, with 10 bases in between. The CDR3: CASRGGWTEAFF. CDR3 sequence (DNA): TGTGCCAGTAGGGGGGGATGGACTGAAGCTTTCTTT.

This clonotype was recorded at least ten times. The chain's CDR3 is CASSLESGETQYF. The CDR3 nucleotides read TGTGCCAGCAGCCTTGAGAGTGGAGAGACCCAGTACTTC. The rearrangement uses TRBV11-3 and TRBJ2-5; D gene unclear. The CDR3 consists of 13 residues. Germline V lookup: CDR1 SGHNT, CDR2 YENEEA. Trimming stripped 5 bases from V and 4 bases from J, with 11 bases between. Looking up the rest from reference TRBV11-3 and TRBJ2-5 gives the full variable domain: EAGVVQSPRYKIIEKKQPVAFWCNPISGHNTLYWYLQNLGQGPELLIRYENEEAVDDSQLPKDRFSAERLKGVDSTLKIQPAELGDSAVYLCASSLESGETQYFGPGTRLLVL.

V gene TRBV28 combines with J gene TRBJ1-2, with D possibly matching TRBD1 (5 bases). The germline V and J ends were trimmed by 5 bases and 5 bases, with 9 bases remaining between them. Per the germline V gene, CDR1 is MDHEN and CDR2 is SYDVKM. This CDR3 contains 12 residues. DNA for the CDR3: TGTGCCAGCAGTCTGACAGCATATGGCTACACCTTC. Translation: CASSLTAYGYTF.

CDR3 amino acids: CASSPLQETQYF. The CDR3 DNA reads TGTGCCAGCTCACCCCTACAAGAGACCCAGTACTTC. This chain joins TRBV18 and TRBJ2-5; D gene ambiguous. V was cut by 3 bases and J by 2 bases, with 4 bases left in between. The CDR3 runs to 12 residues. The germline CDR1 and CDR2 sequences are KGHSH and LQKENI.

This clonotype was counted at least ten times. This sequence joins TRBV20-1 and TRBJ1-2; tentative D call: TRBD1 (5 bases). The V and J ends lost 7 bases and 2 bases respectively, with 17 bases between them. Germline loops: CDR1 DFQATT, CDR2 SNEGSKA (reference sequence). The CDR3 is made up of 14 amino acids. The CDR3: CSGVKGNTNYGYTF. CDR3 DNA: TGCAGTGGAGTAAAGGGGAACACCAACTATGGCTACACCTTC.

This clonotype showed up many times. CDR3 region: CSVGETGISTEAFF. The CDR3, as DNA: TGCAGCGTTGGGGAGACAGGGATCTCCACTGAAGCTTTCTTT. V and J are TRBV29-1 and TRBJ1-1; the match to TRBD1 covers 7 bases. Germline V CDR1 and CDR2: SQVTM, ANQGSEA. J lost 4 bases, V lost 4 bases, and 9 bases had no gene match. There are 14 residues in the CDR3.

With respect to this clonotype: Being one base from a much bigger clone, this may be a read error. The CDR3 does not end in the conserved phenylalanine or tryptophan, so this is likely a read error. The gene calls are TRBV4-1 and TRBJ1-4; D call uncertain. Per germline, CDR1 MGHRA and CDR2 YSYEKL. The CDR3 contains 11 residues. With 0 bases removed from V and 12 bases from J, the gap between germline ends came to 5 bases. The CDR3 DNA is TGCGCCAGCAGCCAAGATATGGAACTGTTTATT. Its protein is CASSQDMELFI.

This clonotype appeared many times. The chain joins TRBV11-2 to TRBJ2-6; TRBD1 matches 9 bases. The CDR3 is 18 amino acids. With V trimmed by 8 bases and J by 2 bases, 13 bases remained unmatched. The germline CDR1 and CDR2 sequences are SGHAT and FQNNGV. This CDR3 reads CASAGTGLIHAGANVLTF. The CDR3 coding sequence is TGTGCCAGCGCCGGGACAGGGCTTATTCACGCTGGGGCCAACGTCCTGACTTTC.

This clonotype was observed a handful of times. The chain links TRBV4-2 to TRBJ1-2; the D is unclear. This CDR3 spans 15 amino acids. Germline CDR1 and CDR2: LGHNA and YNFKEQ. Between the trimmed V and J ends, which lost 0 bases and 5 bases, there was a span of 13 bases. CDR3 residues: CASSQDPRASYGYTF. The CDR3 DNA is TGTGCCAGCAGCCAAGATCCGAGGGCATCGTATGGCTACACCTTC.

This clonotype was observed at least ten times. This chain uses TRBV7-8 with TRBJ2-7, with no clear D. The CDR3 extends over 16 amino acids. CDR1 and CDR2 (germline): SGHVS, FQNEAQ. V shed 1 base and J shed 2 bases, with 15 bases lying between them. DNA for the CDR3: TGTGCCAGCAGCTTAGTGTCGGGCCTAAACCCCTACGAGCAGTACTTC. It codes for CASSLVSGLNPYEQYF.

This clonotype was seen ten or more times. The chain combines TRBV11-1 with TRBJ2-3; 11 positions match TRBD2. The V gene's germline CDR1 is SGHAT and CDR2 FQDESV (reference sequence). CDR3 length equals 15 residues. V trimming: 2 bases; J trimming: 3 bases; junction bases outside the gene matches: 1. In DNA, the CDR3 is TGTGCCAGCAGCTTATCTAGCGGGAGGACAGATACGCAGTATTTT. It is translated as CASSLSSGRTDTQYF.

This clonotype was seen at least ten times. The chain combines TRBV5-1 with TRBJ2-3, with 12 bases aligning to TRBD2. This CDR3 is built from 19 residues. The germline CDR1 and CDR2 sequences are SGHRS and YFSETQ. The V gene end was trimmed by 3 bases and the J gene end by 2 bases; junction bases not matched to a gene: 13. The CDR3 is CASSYSSGRAKGATDTQYF. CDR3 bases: TGCGCCAGCAGCTACTCTAGCGGGAGGGCCAAAGGGGCCACAGATACGCAGTATTTT.

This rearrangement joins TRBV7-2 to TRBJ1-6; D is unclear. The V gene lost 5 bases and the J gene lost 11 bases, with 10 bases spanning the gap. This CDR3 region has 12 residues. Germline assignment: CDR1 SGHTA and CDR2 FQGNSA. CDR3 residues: CASSEVSPPLHF. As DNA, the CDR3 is TGTGCCAGCAGCGAAGTTTCCCCACCCCTCCACTTT. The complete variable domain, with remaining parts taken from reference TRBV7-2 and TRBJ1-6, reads GAGVSQSPSNKVTEKGKDVELRCDPISGHTALYWYRQSLGQGLEFLIYFQGNSAPDKSGLPSDRFSAERTGGSVSTLTIQRTQQEDSAVYLCASSEVSPPLHFGNGTRLTVT.

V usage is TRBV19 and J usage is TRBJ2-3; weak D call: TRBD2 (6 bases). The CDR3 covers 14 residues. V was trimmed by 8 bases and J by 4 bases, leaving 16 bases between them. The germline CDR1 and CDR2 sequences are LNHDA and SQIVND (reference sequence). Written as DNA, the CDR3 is TGTGCCAGTTCAGTAGGGACTTACCCAGATACGCAGTATTTT. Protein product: CASSVGTYPDTQYF. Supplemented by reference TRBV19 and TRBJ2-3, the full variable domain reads DGGITQSPKYLFRKEGQNVTLSCEQNLNHDAMYWYRQDPGQGLRLIYYSQIVNDFQKGDIAEGYSVSREKKESFPLTVTSAQKNPTAFYLCASSVGTYPDTQYFGPGTRLTVL.

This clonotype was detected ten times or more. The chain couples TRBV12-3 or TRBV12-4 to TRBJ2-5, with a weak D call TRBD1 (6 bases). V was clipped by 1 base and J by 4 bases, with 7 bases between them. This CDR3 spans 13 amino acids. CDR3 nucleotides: TGTGCCAGCAGTTTAGGACAGGTAGAGACCCAGTACTTC. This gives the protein CASSLGQVETQYF.

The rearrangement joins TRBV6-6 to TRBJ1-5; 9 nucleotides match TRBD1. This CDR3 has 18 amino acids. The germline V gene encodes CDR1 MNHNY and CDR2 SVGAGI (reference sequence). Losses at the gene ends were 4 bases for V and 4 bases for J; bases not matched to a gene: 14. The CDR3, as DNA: TGTGCCAGCAGTTCCCCCCAGCTGGGACAGGGTGGTAATCAGCCCCAGCATTTT. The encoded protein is CASSSPQLGQGGNQPQHF.

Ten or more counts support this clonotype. In nucleotides, the CDR3 is TGTGCCAGCAGTTTCGGGACAGTTAGCAATCAGCCCCAGCATTTT. Its translation: CASSFGTVSNQPQHF. J is TRBJ1-5 and V is TRBV28, with 7 bases matching TRBD1. Germline loops: CDR1 MDHEN, CDR2 SYDVKM. CDR3 length: 15 amino acids. Losses at the gene ends were 3 bases for V and 0 bases for J; bases not matched to a gene: 2. Full variable domain (outside the CDR3, taken from reference TRBV28 and TRBJ1-5): DVKVTQSSRYLVKRTGEKVFLECVQDMDHENMFWYRQDPGLGLRLIYFSYDVKMKEKGDIPEGYSVSREKKERFSLILESASTNQTSMYLCASSFGTVSNQPQHFGDGTRLSIL.

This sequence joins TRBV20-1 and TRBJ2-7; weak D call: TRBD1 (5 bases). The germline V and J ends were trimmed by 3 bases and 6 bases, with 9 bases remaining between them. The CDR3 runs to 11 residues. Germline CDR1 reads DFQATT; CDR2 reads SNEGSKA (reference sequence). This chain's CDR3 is CSASAGLEQYV. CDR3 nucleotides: TGCAGTGCTAGCGCAGGGCTCGAGCAGTACGTC.

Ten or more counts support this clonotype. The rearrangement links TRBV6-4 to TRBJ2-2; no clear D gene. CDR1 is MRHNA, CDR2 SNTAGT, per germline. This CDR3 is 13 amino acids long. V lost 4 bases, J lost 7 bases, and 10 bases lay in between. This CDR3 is CASSGQVGGELFF. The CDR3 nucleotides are TGTGCCAGCAGTGGGCAGGTTGGCGGGGAGCTGTTTTTT.

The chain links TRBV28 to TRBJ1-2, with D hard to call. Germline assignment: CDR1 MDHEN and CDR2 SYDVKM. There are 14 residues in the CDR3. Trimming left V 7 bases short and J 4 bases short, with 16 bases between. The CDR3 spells CASTANFNPYGYTF. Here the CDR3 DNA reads TGTGCCAGCACCGCAAACTTCAACCCCTATGGCTACACCTTC.

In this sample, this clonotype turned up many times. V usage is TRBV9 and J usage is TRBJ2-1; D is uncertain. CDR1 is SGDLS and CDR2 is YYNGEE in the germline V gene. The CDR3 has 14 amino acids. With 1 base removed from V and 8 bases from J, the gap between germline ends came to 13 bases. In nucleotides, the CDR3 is TGTGCCAGCAGCGTAAAGGACCGTACCGATGAGCAGTTCTTC. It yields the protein CASSVKDRTDEQFF. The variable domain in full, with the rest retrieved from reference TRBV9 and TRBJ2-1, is DSGVTQTPKHLITATGQRVTLRCSPRSGDLSVYWYQQSLDQGLQFLIQYYNGEERAKGNILERFSAQQFPDLHSELNLSSLELGDSALYFCASSVKDRTDEQFFGPGTRLTVL.